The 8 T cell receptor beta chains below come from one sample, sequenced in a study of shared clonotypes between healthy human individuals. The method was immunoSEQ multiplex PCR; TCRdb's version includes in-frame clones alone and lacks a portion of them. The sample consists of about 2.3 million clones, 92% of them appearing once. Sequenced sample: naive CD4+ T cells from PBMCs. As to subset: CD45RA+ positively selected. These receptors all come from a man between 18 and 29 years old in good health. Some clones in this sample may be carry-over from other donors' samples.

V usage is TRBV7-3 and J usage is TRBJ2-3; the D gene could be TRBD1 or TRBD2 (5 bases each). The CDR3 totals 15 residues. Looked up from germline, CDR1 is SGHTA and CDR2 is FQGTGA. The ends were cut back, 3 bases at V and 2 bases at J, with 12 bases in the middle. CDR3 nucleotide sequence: TGTGCCAGCAGCTTGGGGGTGTTTATCACAGATACGCAGTATTTT. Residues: CASSLGVFITDTQYF.

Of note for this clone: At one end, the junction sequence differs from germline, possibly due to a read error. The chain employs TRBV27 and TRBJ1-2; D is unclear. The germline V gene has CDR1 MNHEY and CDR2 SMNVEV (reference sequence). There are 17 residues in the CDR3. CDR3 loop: CASSLSVLVGPIYGYTF. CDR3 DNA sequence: TGTGCCAGCAGTCTATCAGTTCTCGTTGGGCCCATTTATGGCTACACCTTC.

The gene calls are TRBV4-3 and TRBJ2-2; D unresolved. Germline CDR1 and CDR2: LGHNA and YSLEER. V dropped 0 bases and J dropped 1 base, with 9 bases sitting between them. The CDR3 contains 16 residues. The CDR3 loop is CASSQDWGQNTGELFF. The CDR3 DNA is TGCGCCAGCAGCCAAGATTGGGGTCAGAACACCGGGGAGCTGTTTTTT.

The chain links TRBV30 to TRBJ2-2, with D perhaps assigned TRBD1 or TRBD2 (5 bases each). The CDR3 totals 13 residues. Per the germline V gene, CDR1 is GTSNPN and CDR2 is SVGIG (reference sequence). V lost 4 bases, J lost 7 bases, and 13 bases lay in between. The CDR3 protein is CAWTGAGGGELFF. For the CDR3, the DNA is TGTGCCTGGACTGGCGCTGGGGGCGGGGAGCTGTTTTTT.

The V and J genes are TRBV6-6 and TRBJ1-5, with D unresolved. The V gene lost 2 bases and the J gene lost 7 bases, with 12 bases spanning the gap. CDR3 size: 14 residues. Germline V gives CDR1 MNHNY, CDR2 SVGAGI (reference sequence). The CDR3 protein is CASSYQAAGQPQHF. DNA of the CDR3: TGTGCCAGCAGTTACCAAGCCGCGGGGCAGCCCCAGCATTTT.

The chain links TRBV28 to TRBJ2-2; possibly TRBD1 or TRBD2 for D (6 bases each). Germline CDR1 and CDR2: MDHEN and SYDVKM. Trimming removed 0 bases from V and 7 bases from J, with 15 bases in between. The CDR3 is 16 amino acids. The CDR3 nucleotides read TGTGCCAGCAGTTTATGGGGGGGCGGAAGGAACGGGGAGCTGTTTTTT. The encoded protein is CASSLWGGGRNGELFF.

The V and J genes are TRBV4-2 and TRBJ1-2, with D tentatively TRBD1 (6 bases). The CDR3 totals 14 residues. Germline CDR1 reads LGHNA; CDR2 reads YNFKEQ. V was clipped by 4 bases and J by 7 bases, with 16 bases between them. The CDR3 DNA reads TGTGCCAGCAGCCCGCCAGGGGCGATGTTTGGCTACACCTTC. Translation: CASSPPGAMFGYTF.

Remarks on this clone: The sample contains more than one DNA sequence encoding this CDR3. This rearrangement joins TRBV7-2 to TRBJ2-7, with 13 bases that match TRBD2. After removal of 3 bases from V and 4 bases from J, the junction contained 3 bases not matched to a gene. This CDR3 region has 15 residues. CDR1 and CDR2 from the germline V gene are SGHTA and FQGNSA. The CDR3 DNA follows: TGTGCCAGCAGCTTGGGGACTAGCGGGAATTACGAGCAGTACTTC. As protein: CASSLGTSGNYEQYF.